The TCR beta chain described here comes from a study of monozygotic twins with inflammatory bowel disease (dated by TCRdb to between 2018 and 2021). About the study as a whole: A total of approximately 28 monozygotic twin pairs were included in the full study, comprising nine German pairs (four IBD-concordant, five IBD-discordant) and 19 IBD-discordant Danish pairs. Within discordant pairs, disease-associated traits were sought mainly by comparing IBD patients with their genetically identical healthy co-twins. Each individual had, on average, about 151 000 unique TCRalpha sequences and 181 000 unique TCRbeta sequences available for analysis. The paper as a whole reports these results and caveats: Measured by the inverse Simpson index, TCRbeta repertoire diversity was lower in IBD patients than in their healthy co-twins. The results gave no support for a single strong signal or clonotype linked to IBD. IBD patients shared fewer clonotypes with other individuals than healthy twins did, most markedly in patients showing signs of disease activity. The analysis was unable to tell apart different T cell subtypes. Repertoire similarity did not differ between concordant and discordant twins, which could be due to limited statistical power. Because patients received different immunosuppressive treatments, the repertoires may have picked up extra background noise and variability between individuals.

The library was prepared using 5' RACE. Preparation of each TCR library used around 3,500 ng of total RNA. For each sample, cDNA synthesis was carried out in eight separate reactions using SMARTScribe reverse transcriptase. Unique molecular identifiers containing a 6-nucleotide sample barcode were introduced through template switching during cDNA synthesis. TCRalpha and TCRbeta cDNA was amplified by two nested PCRs of around 15 and 9 cycles, with bead purification after each PCR. Before amplification, the cDNA was both treated with uracil DNA-glycosylase and purified with the QIAquick PCR purification kit. The second PCR added Illumina TruSeq-compatible adapters along with sample-specific barcodes. Library quality and concentration were checked on TapeStation and Qubit, and libraries were pooled at around 5 ng each. The pooled libraries were sequenced with 2 x 100 bp reads and custom sequencing primers on an Illumina HiSeq2500 single-index Rapid Run. Under the source paper's analysis protocol: MiGEC version 1.2.6 was used for UMI-based consensus assembly, which corrected PCR and sequencing errors. MiXCR version 2.1.1 was used to carry out V(D)J alignment, clonotype assembly and CDR3 extraction. Gene usage, clonotype sharing and MAIT/NKT TCR abundance were normalised by analysing the top 1000, 10 000 and 20 000 clonotypes per sample. Diversity was computed as the inverse Simpson index with the vegan R package after downsampling to 27 000 UMIs. Paired Mann-Whitney U tests on discordant twin pairs were used, with Benjamini-Hochberg multiple-testing correction. After the reads were reprocessed by TCRdb, one entry was made per CDR3 protein sequence, with no DNA. TCRdb assigned the V and J calls; the authors' analysis was not used. The table kept for this sample lists 330,000 or so distinct CDR3 sequences. The ten largest account for 2% of the sample.

Inclusive of the bounding cysteine and phenylalanine, the CDR3 is 14 residues long. No coding sequence is recorded. The germline V gene yields SGHTA for CDR1 and FQGNSA for CDR2. A 2.5 ml peripheral blood sample was drawn into PAXgene tubes per donor and stored at -80°C. Total RNA was isolated from whole blood with the PAXgene blood miRNA kit on an automated QIAcube, without T cell sorting. Peripheral blood from monozygotic twin pairs who were concordant or discordant for inflammatory bowel disease underwent deep TCRalpha and TCRbeta repertoire profiling using unique molecular barcoding. For every twin pair, smoking habits were documented, and each individual was categorised as a current, former or never smoker. As regards this clonotype: Its antigen is unknown.

Sequenced sample: blood. The sequence was obtained from a human donor with ulcerative colitis or Crohn's disease, or a healthy co-twin of an affected twin (not recorded which). Rearrangement joined TRBV7-2 to TRBJ1-6. The CDR3 has the sequence CASSLRDKNSPLHF.